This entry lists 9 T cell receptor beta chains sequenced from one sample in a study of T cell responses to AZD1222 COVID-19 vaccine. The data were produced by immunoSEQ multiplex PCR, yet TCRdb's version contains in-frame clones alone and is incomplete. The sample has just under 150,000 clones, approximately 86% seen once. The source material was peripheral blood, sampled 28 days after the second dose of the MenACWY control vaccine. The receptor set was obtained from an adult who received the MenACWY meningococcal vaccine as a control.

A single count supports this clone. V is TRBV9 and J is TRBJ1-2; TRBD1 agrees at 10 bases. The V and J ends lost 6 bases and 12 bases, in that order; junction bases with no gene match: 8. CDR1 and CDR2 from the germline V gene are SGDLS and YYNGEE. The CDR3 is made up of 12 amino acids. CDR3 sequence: CASTPRDRGDTF. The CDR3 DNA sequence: TGTGCCAGCACTCCCAGGGACAGGGGAGACACCTTC.

CDR3 protein: CASRAIGGGYGYTF. The CDR3 DNA follows: TGTGCCAGCAGGGCAATAGGGGGAGGCTATGGCTACACCTTC. The V call is TRBV27, the J call TRBJ1-2; weak D call: TRBD1 (6 bases). Deletions cut 6 bases from V and 4 bases from J, with 15 bases between. The V gene's germline CDR1 is MNHEY and CDR2 SMNVEV (reference sequence). The CDR3 covers 14 residues.

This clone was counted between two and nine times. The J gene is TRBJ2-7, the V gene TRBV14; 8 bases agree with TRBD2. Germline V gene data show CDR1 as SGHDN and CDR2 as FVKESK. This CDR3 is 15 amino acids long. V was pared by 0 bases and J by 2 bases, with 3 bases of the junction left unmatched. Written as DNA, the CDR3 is TGTGCCAGCAGCCAAGAGGGACTAGGGGCCTACGAGCAGTACTTC. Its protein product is CASSQEGLGAYEQYF.

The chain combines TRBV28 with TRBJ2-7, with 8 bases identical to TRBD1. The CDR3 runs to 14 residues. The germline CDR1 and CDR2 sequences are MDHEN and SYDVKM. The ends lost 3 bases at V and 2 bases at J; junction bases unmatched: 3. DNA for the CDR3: TGTGCCAGCAGTTTGGAGGACAGGGCCTACGAGCAGTACTTC. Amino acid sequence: CASSLEDRAYEQYF.

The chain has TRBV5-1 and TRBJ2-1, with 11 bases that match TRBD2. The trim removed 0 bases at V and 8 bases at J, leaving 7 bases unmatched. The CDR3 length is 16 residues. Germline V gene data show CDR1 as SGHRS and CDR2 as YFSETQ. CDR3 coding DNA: TGCGCCAGCAGCTTGGTTCCGACTAGCGGGACTTATGAGCAGTTCTTC. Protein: CASSLVPTSGTYEQFF.

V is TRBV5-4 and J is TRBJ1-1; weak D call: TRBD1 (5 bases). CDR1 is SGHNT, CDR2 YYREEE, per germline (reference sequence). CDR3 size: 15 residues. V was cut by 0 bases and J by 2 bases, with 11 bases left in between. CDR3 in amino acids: CASSLAAGRNTEAFF. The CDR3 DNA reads TGTGCCAGCAGCTTGGCGGCAGGGCGAAACACTGAAGCTTTCTTT.

This chain's CDR3 is CASRRGELNTEAFF. The CDR3, as DNA: TGTGCCAGTAGAAGGGGGGAGCTGAACACTGAAGCTTTCTTT. V usage is TRBV19 and J usage is TRBJ1-1; tentative D call: TRBD1 (6 bases). With 6 bases removed from V and 0 bases from J, the gap between germline ends came to 11 bases. This CDR3 region has 14 residues. Germline V gives CDR1 LNHDA, CDR2 SQIVND (reference sequence).

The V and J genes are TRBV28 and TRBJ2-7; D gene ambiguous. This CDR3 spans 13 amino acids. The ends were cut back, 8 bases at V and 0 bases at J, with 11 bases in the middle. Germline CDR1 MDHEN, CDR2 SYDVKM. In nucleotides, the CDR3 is TGTGCCAGCCTAGGGTACAGCTCCTACGAGCAGTACTTC. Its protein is CASLGYSSYEQYF.

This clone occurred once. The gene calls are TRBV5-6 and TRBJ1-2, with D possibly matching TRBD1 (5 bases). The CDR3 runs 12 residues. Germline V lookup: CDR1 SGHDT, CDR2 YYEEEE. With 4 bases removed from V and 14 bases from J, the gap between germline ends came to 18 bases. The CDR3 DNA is TGTGCCAGCAGCCCAGGTATACTTCCAGGGACCTTC. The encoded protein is CASSPGILPGTF.